Listed below are T cell receptor beta chains from one sample, sequenced in a study of blood T cells in healthy people across ages. TCRdb re-called the 5' RACE reads with MiXCR, one entry per CDR3 protein. Counted here are some 1,800,000 distinct CDR3 sequences, around 42% occurring once; the ten biggest clones make up about 23%. Sequenced: blood. The receptors were gathered from a human donor in good health. Each CDR3 is given with its conserved first and last residue. The D gene is left open where the match is weak. Some rows mark clone size as missing; the rest say once, few, many or name a class of expanded clone.

>NA|TRBJ2-6|TRBV10-3|NA
CAISENEIVLTF
TGTGCCATCAGTGAGAATGAGATCGTCCTGACTTTC
>TRBD2|TRBJ2-1|TRBV6-2/TRBV6-3|NA
CASSWPLLAGGGNEQFF
TGTGCCAGCAGCTGGCCCCTCCTAGCGGGGGGAGGCAATGAGCAGTTCTTC
>NA|TRBJ1-1|TRBV4-3|NA
CASSQEGAGPTEAFF
TGCGCCAGCAGCCAAGAGGGGGCAGGGCCCACTGAAGCTTTCTTT
>NA|TRBJ2-5|TRBV20-1|few
CSAPVQEAQYF
TGCAGTGCTCCTGTTCAAGAGGCCCAGTACTTC
>TRBD1|TRBJ1-4|TRBV5-1|NA
CASSSGTGGTNEKLFF
TGCGCCAGCAGCTCCGGGACAGGGGGAACTAATGAAAAACTGTTTTTT
>TRBD2|TRBJ2-5|TRBV15|NA
CATSRRGGLPYQETQYF
TGTGCCACCAGCAGGCGGGGGGGACTACCATACCAAGAGACCCAGTACTTC
>NA|TRBJ1-1|TRBV6-5|NA
CASSYSRLMNTEAFF
TGTGCCAGCAGTTACTCGAGACTAATGAACACTGAAGCTTTCTTT
>TRBD2|TRBJ2-7|TRBV9|NA
CASSEGLAENYEQYF
TGTGCCAGCAGTGAGGGACTAGCGGAAAACTACGAGCAGTACTTC
>TRBD2|TRBJ2-5|TRBV7-6|NA
CASSIGTSEGAETQYF
TGTGCCAGCAGCATCGGGACTAGCGAGGGGGCCGAGACCCAGTACTTC
>NA|TRBJ2-7|TRBV5-8|NA
CASSRMGHFGDEQYF
TGTGCCAGCAGCCGAATGGGACACTTCGGCGACGAGCAGTACTTC
>NA|TRBJ1-2|TRBV29-1|few
CSVVPPTHNYGYTF
TGCAGCGTGGTACCCCCGACACACAACTATGGCTACACCTTC
>NA|TRBJ2-3|TRBV6-6|few
CTSSSPGTSTDTQYF
TGTACCAGCAGTTCCCCAGGGACTAGCACAGATACGCAGTATTTT
>NA|TRBJ2-5|TRBV7-2|few
CASSSSLEKTQYF
TGTGCCAGCAGCTCATCATTGGAAAAGACCCAGTACTTC
>NA|TRBJ2-1|TRBV20-1|few
CSASPSNVHNEQFF
TGCAGTGCTAGTCCTAGCAATGTCCACAATGAGCAGTTCTTC
>NA|TRBJ2-7|TRBV20-1|many
CSARESGGVYEQYF
TGCAGTGCTCGGGAGTCGGGGGGCGTATACGAGCAGTACTTC
>TRBD1|TRBJ1-1|TRBV29-1|NA
CSVGDRHTEAFF
TGCAGCGTTGGGGACAGACACACTGAAGCTTTCTTT
>NA|TRBJ2-7|TRBV20-1|NA
CSARDWAGPPYEQYF
TGCAGTGCTAGAGACTGGGCAGGACCACCCTACGAGCAGTACTTC
>NA|TRBJ2-3|TRBV7-2|few
CASSLVVARTDTQYF
TGTGCCAGCAGCTTAGTGGTAGCGCGGACAGATACGCAGTATTTT
>TRBD1|TRBJ2-7|TRBV7-6|once
CASSLAAGGESQQYF
TGTGCCAGCAGCTTAGCAGCAGGGGGCGAATCGCAGCAGTACTTC
>NA|TRBJ1-1|TRBV11-3|NA
CASSLVTGTETFF
TGTGCCAGCAGCTTAGTGACAGGCACTGAAACTTTCTTT
>NA|TRBJ2-1|TRBV7-9|NA
CASSSRETSSYNEQFF
TGTGCCAGCAGCTCTCGGGAGACGAGCTCCTACAATGAGCAGTTCTTC
>NA|TRBJ2-7|TRBV6-5|few
CASSYFPGGLSSYEQYF
TGTGCCAGCAGTTATTTCCCCGGGGGGCTTAGCTCCTACGAGCAGTACTTC
>TRBD2|TRBJ2-3|TRBV29-1|few
CSALTSGGALDTQYF
TGCAGCGCCCTTACTAGCGGGGGGGCTCTGGATACGCAGTATTTT
>TRBD2|TRBJ2-3|TRBV5-1|NA
CASSFKRGSTDTQYF
TGCGCCAGCAGCTTCAAGCGGGGGAGCACAGATACGCAGTATTTT
>TRBD2|TRBJ2-3|TRBV7-2|few
CASSISSGGAVRTQYF
TGTGCCAGCAGCATTTCTAGCGGGGGGGCCGTTAGAACGCAGTATTTT
>NA|TRBJ2-7|TRBV6-5|NA
CASSYDGEEGSYEQYF
TGTGCCAGCAGTTACGACGGGGAAGAAGGGTCCTACGAGCAGTACTTC
>TRBD2|TRBJ2-3|TRBV4-2|few
CASSPGLAKTLDTQYF
TGTGCCAGCAGCCCGGGACTAGCAAAGACCTTGGATACGCAGTATTTT
>NA|TRBJ2-6|TRBV20-1|NA
CSARATLSSGANVLTF
TGCAGTGCTAGAGCCACGTTGAGCTCTGGGGCCAACGTCCTGACTTTC
>TRBD2|TRBJ2-5|TRBV4-3|few
CASSRERVGTISETQYF
TGCGCCAGCAGCCGAGAAAGGGTGGGGACTATATCAGAGACCCAGTACTTC
>NA|TRBJ2-3|TRBV29-1|few
CSVEYSGDTQYF
TGCAGCGTTGAATATTCCGGAGATACGCAGTATTTT
>NA|TRBJ2-7|TRBV10-3|NA
CAIRVPGRSINYEQYF
TGTGCCATCAGGGTTCCCGGACGGAGCATAAACTACGAGCAGTACTTC
>TRBD1|TRBJ2-6|TRBV10-3|NA
CAISPYTGGISGANVLTF
TGTGCCATCAGTCCCTACACAGGGGGTATCTCTGGGGCCAACGTCCTGACTTTC
>NA|TRBJ1-6|TRBV10-3|NA
CAITAEANSPLHF
TGTGCCATCACGGCGGAAGCTAATTCACCCCTCCACTTT
>TRBD2|TRBJ2-1|TRBV12-3/TRBV12-4|NA
CASSFWPGGSSYNEQFF
TGTGCCAGCAGTTTTTGGCCGGGGGGGAGCTCCTACAATGAGCAGTTCTTC
>NA|TRBJ2-2|TRBV2|NA
CASSELTVDTGELFF
TGTGCCAGCAGTGAATTGACAGTGGACACCGGGGAGCTGTTTTTT
>NA|TRBJ2-1|TRBV4-3|few
CASSQDLSSQKNNEQFF
TGCGCCAGCAGCCAAGATCTTTCCTCGCAGAAAAACAATGAGCAGTTCTTC
>TRBD1|TRBJ2-7|TRBV20-1|few
CSARGDRVDEQYF
TGCAGTGCCCGCGGGGACAGGGTGGACGAGCAGTACTTC
>NA|TRBJ2-1|TRBV29-1|many
CSVDPFNRSSYNEQFF
TGCAGCGTTGACCCTTTTAACCGTTCTTCCTACAATGAGCAGTTCTTC
>NA|TRBJ1-2|TRBV7-2|once
CASSLESRAALANYGYTF
TGTGCCAGCAGCTTAGAATCCAGGGCGGCCCTCGCTAACTATGGCTACACCTTC
>TRBD1|TRBJ2-7|TRBV7-9|NA
CASSFPGQVEQYF
TGTGCCAGCAGCTTCCCTGGACAGGTCGAGCAGTACTTC
>TRBD2|TRBJ2-3|TRBV7-3|NA
CASSLPPSGGDSTDTQYF
TGTGCCAGCAGCTTACCCCCTAGCGGGGGAGATAGCACAGATACGCAGTATTTT
>TRBD1|TRBJ1-5|TRBV5-1|NA
CASSVDSQGFQHF
TGCGCCAGCAGCGTCGATTCACAGGGGTTTCAGCATTTT
>NA|TRBJ2-4|TRBV2|few
CASSPQAKNIQYF
TGTGCCAGCAGCCCCCAAGCCAAAAACATTCAGTACTTC
>NA|TRBJ1-1|TRBV12-3/TRBV12-4|NA
CASSPSGLSGLGAEAFF
TGTGCCAGCAGTCCCTCAGGACTATCAGGTTTAGGCGCTGAAGCTTTCTTT
>NA|TRBJ2-1|TRBV6-2/TRBV6-3|NA
CASSILGGYEQFF
TGTGCCAGCAGTATACTAGGGGGGTATGAGCAGTTCTTC